The 9 T cell receptor beta chains in this list originate from one sample, sequenced in a study of cytomegalovirus exposure and HLA in healthy donors. The PCR ran on 60 Vbeta and 13 Jbeta primers. This table comes from immunoSEQ multiplex PCR, and its TCRdb copy is limited to in-frame clones, with some not included. Found here are fewer than 200,000 clones, more than 70% of them singletons; the top ten hold 4.5%. The specimen sequenced was PBMCs. The origin of the receptors is a woman between 50 and 59 years old in good health and CMV-seropositive.

This clone showed up just once. The chain carries TRBV7-2 and TRBJ1-5; no clear D. Trimming took off 5 bases at V and 2 bases at J, with 16 bases between the two ends. Per germline, CDR1 SGHTA and CDR2 FQGNSA. The CDR3 is 16 amino acids. CDR3 nucleotides: TGTGCCAGCAGCCCCAGATTCGGGTCGGGCAATCAGCCCCAGCATTTT. Protein sequence: CASSPRFGSGNQPQHF.

This clone was counted a few times. V and J are TRBV5-1 and TRBJ1-1; D gene unclear. V was cut by 0 bases and J by 0 bases, with 6 bases left in between. The germline V gene encodes CDR1 SGHRS and CDR2 YFSETQ. CDR3 length: 14 amino acids. In nucleotides, the CDR3 is TGCGCCAGCAGCTTGGACAGCATGAACACTGAAGCTTTCTTT. Translation gives CASSLDSMNTEAFF.

This chain links TRBV6-1 with TRBJ2-7; 9 bases match TRBD2. This CDR3 comprises 16 residues. The V segment lost 2 bases and the J segment 3 bases; nucleotides outside the gene matches: 8. From germline, CDR1 is MNHNS and CDR2 SASEGT. CDR3 amino acids: CASSEWASGAVYEQYF. The CDR3 coding sequence is TGTGCCAGCAGTGAATGGGCTAGCGGGGCCGTCTACGAGCAGTACTTC.

Here the CDR3 reads CASSSTESSTF. CDR3 nucleotides: TGTGCCAGCAGTTCGACAGAATCCAGCACCTTC. The rearrangement uses TRBV28 and TRBJ1-2; D perhaps matches TRBD1 (5 bases). Trimming stripped 4 bases from V and 13 bases from J, with 13 bases between. Germline lookup yields CDR1 MDHEN and CDR2 SYDVKM. This CDR3 region has 11 residues.

CDR3 residues: CASTLAGAGELFF. The CDR3 nucleotides read TGTGCCAGCACACTAGCCGGGGCCGGGGAGCTGTTTTTT. The rearrangement links TRBV9 to TRBJ2-2, with D perhaps TRBD2 (6 bases). The germline V gene has CDR1 SGDLS and CDR2 YYNGEE. Trimming stripped 6 bases from V and 6 bases from J, with 12 bases between. This CDR3 region has 13 residues.

The V gene is TRBV5-4, the J gene TRBJ2-1, with 8 bases fitting TRBD2. CDR1 and CDR2 from the germline V gene are SGHNT and YYREEE (reference sequence). The trim removed 4 bases at V and 7 bases at J, leaving 7 bases unmatched. The CDR3 is 14 amino acids. The DNA for the CDR3 is TGTGCCAGCAGCCGGGGGGGGGCCTTGAATGAGCAGTTCTTC. Protein product: CASSRGGALNEQFF.

V usage is TRBV4-3 and J usage is TRBJ2-7; 7 bases agree with TRBD2. Germline lookup yields CDR1 LGHNA and CDR2 YSLEER. V gave up 4 bases and J gave up 0 bases; unmatched junction bases: 3. CDR3 length equals 14 residues. CDR3 in DNA: TGCGCCAGCAGCCCACGCGGGGGCTCCTACGAGCAGTACTTC. Its protein is CASSPRGGSYEQYF.

J is TRBJ2-7 and V is TRBV28, with D unclear. This CDR3 contains 13 residues. Germline values: CDR1 MDHEN, CDR2 SYDVKM. V gave up 2 bases and J gave up 4 bases, with 9 bases separating them. The CDR3 DNA follows: TGTGCCAGCAGTTTAAGTTGGGCATACGAGCAGTACTTC. Translating gives CASSLSWAYEQYF.

This chain uses TRBV18 with TRBJ2-7, with D perhaps TRBD2 (7 bases). Germline assignment: CDR1 KGHSH and CDR2 LQKENI. The CDR3 is 15 amino acids. Trimming removed 0 bases at V and 7 bases at J, with 16 bases between. The CDR3 region is CASSPPEKGGQEQYF. The CDR3 DNA follows: TGTGCCAGCTCACCACCCGAAAAGGGGGGGCAGGAGCAGTACTTC.